The 14 T cell receptor beta chains presented below share a single source sample, sequenced in a study of tumor-infiltrating lymphocytes in primary liver carcinoma. TCR beta cDNA was prepared out of approximately 470 ng total RNA by means of a constant-region primer. For TCR beta, libraries were produced by three nested multiplex PCR rounds using slightly modified ARM-PCR. TRBV1-TRBV30 forward primers paired with a C-beta reverse primer drove the first two PCR rounds, around 9 cycles each. TCRdb re-derived calls from the multiplex PCR reads in MiXCR, one entry per CDR3 protein. The repertoire holds about 200,000 distinct CDR3 sequences, with around 60% as singletons. Researchers drew blood RNA from unsorted whole blood and extracted germline DNA as well. Sequencing used peripheral blood. The receptor source for this set is a woman aged 55-70 years with primary liver carcinoma and hepatitis B virus infection.

With regard to this clonotype: Since no conserved phenylalanine or tryptophan closes the CDR3, a read error is the likely cause. The V gene is TRBV11-2, the J gene TRBJ1-5, with D uncertain. The CDR3 loop spans 13 amino acids. CDR1 and CDR2 (germline): SGHAT, FQNNGV. The CDR3 reads CAGSLNSNQPQHS. CDR3 in DNA: TGTGCCGGCAGCTTAAATAGCAATCAGCCCCAGCATTCT.

This clonotype was found many times. The genes are TRBV6-5 and TRBJ1-5; weak D call: TRBD1 (5 bases). The CDR3 extends over 14 amino acids. Per germline, CDR1 MNHEY and CDR2 SVGAGI. The germline V and J ends were trimmed by 2 bases and 6 bases, with 11 bases remaining between them. CDR3 in amino acids: CASSYAGLGQPQHF. The CDR3 region has the DNA TGTGCCAGCAGTTACGCGGGGCTGGGTCAGCCCCAGCATTTT.

Ten or more counts support this clonotype. This sequence joins TRBV12-5 and TRBJ1-1; 11 bases are shared with TRBD1. Germline CDR1 reads LGHNT; CDR2 reads FRNRAP. This CDR3 has 16 amino acids. Trimming cost V 2 bases and J 8 bases; bases outside gene matches: 10. CDR3 protein: CASGLNLGQGASEAFF. For the CDR3, the DNA is TGTGCTAGTGGTTTGAACCTAGGACAGGGGGCATCGGAAGCTTTCTTT.

This clonotype appeared a single time. This clone may be a read error of a much larger clone one base away. The genes are TRBV6-5 and TRBJ2-3, with D possibly being TRBD1 or TRBD2 (5 bases each). Germline CDR1 MNHEY, CDR2 SVGAGI. The CDR3 extends over 13 amino acids. The V and J ends lost 8 bases and 1 base respectively, with 10 bases between them. The CDR3: CASHQGGTDTQYF. In DNA, the CDR3 is TGTGCCAGCCATCAGGGAGGCACAGATACGCAGTATTTT.

The V gene is TRBV29-1, the J gene TRBJ1-4; 7 positions agree with TRBD1. The V gene end was trimmed by 6 bases and the J gene end by 14 bases; junction bases not matched to a gene: 12. Germline assignment: CDR1 SQVTM and CDR2 ANQGSEA. The CDR3 is 12 residues long. The CDR3, as DNA: TGCAGCGTGGGACAGTATGGCGAAAGGCTGTTTTTT. Its translation: CSVGQYGERLFF. Using reference TRBV29-1 and TRBJ1-4 for the parts outside the CDR3, the full variable domain is SAVISQKPSRDICQRGTSLTIQCQVDSQVTMMFWYRQQPGQSLTLIATANQGSEATYESGFVIDKFPISRPNLTFSTLTVSNMSPEDSSIYLCSVGQYGERLFFGSGTQLSVL.

Of note for this clonotype: This could be a read error, since a much larger clone is one nucleotide away. The chain links TRBV28 to TRBJ2-7; D ambiguous. This CDR3 has 13 amino acids. Germline CDR1 is MDHEN and CDR2 is SYDVKM. Trimming left V 8 bases short and J 3 bases short, with 14 bases between. The CDR3 nucleotides are TGTGCCAGCTCCCCCATGGTAGTCTACGAGCAGTACTTC. Translated: CASSPMVVYEQYF.

A note on this clonotype: A read error is possible here, since a much larger clone lies one base away. This sequence joins TRBV10-3 and TRBJ2-7; weak D call: TRBD1 (6 bases). There are 14 residues in the CDR3. Germline CDR1 reads ENHRY; CDR2 reads SYGVKD. V dropped 11 bases and J dropped 6 bases, with 23 bases sitting between them. Here the CDR3 DNA reads TGTGCCGCCTCCGGGACACAAAAGGACTGCGAGCAGTACTTC. Protein sequence: CAASGTQKDCEQYF.

Regarding this clonotype: A clone one base away is much larger, so this may be a read error. The V gene is TRBV4-1, the J gene TRBJ2-2; the match to TRBD1 covers 11 bases. Looked up from germline, CDR1 is MGHRA and CDR2 is YSYEKL. The CDR3 runs to 14 residues. CDR3 sequence: CASSRTGGTGDLFF. CDR3 nucleotide sequence: TGCGCCAGCAGCCGGACAGGGGGCACCGGGGACCTGTTTTTT.

Details on this clonotype: One base away lies a much larger clone, so this may be a sequencing read error. The gene calls are TRBV5-4 and TRBJ2-1; D might be TRBD2 (5 bases). Germline V gives CDR1 SGHNT, CDR2 YYREEE (reference sequence). The CDR3 spans 13 residues. In DNA form, the CDR3 reads TGTGCCAGCAGCTTTACAGACTACTATGAGCAGTTCTTC. Translation: CASSFTDYYEQFF.

In DNA form, the CDR3 reads TGCGCCAGCAGCCCGAGGACAGGGTCAGCCTACGAGCAGTACTTC. Translating gives CASSPRTGSAYEQYF. The genes are TRBV5-1 and TRBJ2-7, with TRBD1 matching 8 bases. V was pared by 4 bases and J by 2 bases, with 8 bases of the junction left unmatched. Germline assignment: CDR1 SGHRS and CDR2 YFSETQ. The CDR3 is 15 residues long.

V is TRBV28 and J is TRBJ2-7; 13 bases agree with TRBD2. Germline CDR1 reads MDHEN; CDR2 reads SYDVKM. This CDR3 has 16 amino acids. Germline trimming cut 10 bases from V and 6 bases from J; bases unmatched to any gene: 15. The CDR3 DNA sequence: TGTGCCACCGACAGAGGACTAGCGGGAGCCCAGGGCGAGCAGTACTTC. This codes for CATDRGLAGAQGEQYF. The complete variable domain, with remaining parts taken from reference TRBV28 and TRBJ2-7, reads DVKVTQSSRYLVKRTGEKVFLECVQDMDHENMFWYRQDPGLGLRLIYFSYDVKMKEKGDIPEGYSVSREKKERFSLILESASTNQTSMYLCATDRGLAGAQGEQYFGPGTRLTVT.

CDR3 coding DNA: TGTGCCAGCAGCTTAGATCTCCCTAGCGGGAGTGGGTCCTACGAGCAGTACTTC. Translation: CASSLDLPSGSGSYEQYF. The chain has TRBV11-2 and TRBJ2-7, with 10 bases identical to TRBD2. CDR3 length equals 18 residues. Germline CDR1 reads SGHAT; CDR2 reads FQNNGV. Trimming cost V 0 bases and J 1 base; bases outside gene matches: 9.

Of note for this clonotype: One base away lies a much larger clone, so this may be a sequencing read error. The J gene is TRBJ2-2, the V gene TRBV5-1, with TRBD2 identical over 11 bases. From germline, CDR1 is SGHRS and CDR2 YFSETQ. CDR3 size: 15 residues. The CDR3 coding sequence is TGCGCCAGCGGCTTGACTAGCGGGGTCACCGGGGAGCTGTTTTTT. Translation: CASGLTSGVTGELFF.

On this clonotype itself: This may stem from a read error, because a much larger clone lies one nucleotide away. This likely comes from a read error, as the CDR3 has no conserved phenylalanine or tryptophan at its end. V is TRBV6-1 and J is TRBJ1-2; D is unresolved. Germline V CDR1 and CDR2: MNHNS, SASEGT. CDR3 length: 15 residues. Trimming shortened V by 2 bases and J by 2 bases, and 12 bases separated the two germline ends. CDR3 in amino acids: CASSERLKVNYGYTL. CDR3 sequence (DNA): TGTGCCAGCAGTGAACGGTTGAAGGTAAACTATGGCTACACCCTC.